This T cell receptor beta chain was captured in a study of cytomegalovirus exposure and HLA in healthy donors. The CDR3 has 13 amino acids. Trimming left V 11 bases short and J 7 bases short, with 17 bases between. Germline V CDR1 and CDR2: MDHEN, SYDVKM. Researchers ran the PCR with 60 Vbeta and 13 Jbeta primers. The repertoire was sequenced with immunoSEQ multiplex PCR; TCRdb's copy has only in-frame clones and lacks some. Among more than 85,000 clones listed, almost 75% were seen once. The origin of this receptor is a middle-aged man in good health and CMV-seronegative. The sample consisted of PBMCs. V and J are TRBV28 and TRBJ2-2; D perhaps matches TRBD2 (5 bases). The CDR3 sequence is CAVVDHGNGELFF. The CDR3 bases are TGTGCCGTAGTTGACCACGGGAACGGGGAGCTGTTTTTT.